This record concerns one TCR beta chain sequence. Its antigen remains unknown. This CDR3 is 18 amino acids long. Germline values: CDR1 GTSNPN, CDR2 SVGIG (reference sequence). J was trimmed by 2 bases and V by 0 bases; bases with no gene match: 7. The entry originates in a study of shared clonotypes between healthy human individuals. Study-wide results and caveats: Naive CD4 clonotypes overlapped across several donors at roughly 5%.

Profiled with immunoSEQ multiplex PCR; TCRdb holds only in-frame clones, not every one. The table lists a few million clones, 85% to 95% of them singletons. Donors had no recently reported acute infections or vaccinations and were HIV-negative. The sequenced sample was naive CD4+ T cells from PBMCs. Subset denoted: CD45RA+ positively selected. The J gene is TRBJ2-2, the V gene TRBV30; 12 bases are a match to TRBD1. This TCR derives from a man between 18 and 29 years old in good health. Some clones in this sample may be carry-over from other donors' samples. CDR3 in amino acids: CAWSVNRDRGLNTGELFF. CDR3 in DNA: TGTGCCTGGAGTGTCAACCGGGACAGGGGGCTTAACACCGGGGAGCTGTTTTTT.